The 24 T cell receptor beta chains in this list originate from one sample, sequenced in a study of shared clonotypes between healthy human individuals. The assay was immunoSEQ multiplex PCR, and TCRdb's table has in-frame clones only and misses some. The sample lists under 2,500,000 clones, more than 90% seen once, with roughly 0.13% in the top ten. Sequenced input: naive CD4+ T cells sorted from blood. Stated subset: CD45RA+ positively selected. The receptors stem from a young man in good health.

Details on this clone: The sample holds other DNA sequences that translate to the same CDR3. The rearrangement joins TRBV5-1 to TRBJ1-2, with a tentative D call TRBD1 (5 bases). This CDR3 contains 14 residues. In germline, CDR1 is SGHRS, CDR2 YFSETQ. V was trimmed by 0 bases and J by 2 bases, leaving 8 bases between them. DNA for the CDR3: TGCGCCAGCAGCTTGGACAGGACGAACTATGGCTACACCTTC. Its translation is CASSLDRTNYGYTF.

The chain combines TRBV5-4 with TRBJ2-4; D might be TRBD1 or TRBD2, each matching 5 bases. CDR1 is SGHNT and CDR2 is YYREEE in the germline V gene (reference sequence). V shed 4 bases and J shed 1 base, with 15 bases lying between them. This CDR3 has 16 residues. CDR3 sequence: CASSPGDRVAKNIQYF. CDR3 nucleotide sequence: TGTGCCAGCAGCCCTGGGGACCGCGTGGCCAAAAACATTCAGTACTTC.

The CDR3 loop reads CASSSYLRDRGRGEKLFF. The CDR3 coding sequence is TGTGCCAGCAGTTCCTACCTCCGGGACAGGGGACGGGGTGAAAAACTGTTTTTT. V gene TRBV27 combines with J gene TRBJ1-4; 10 bases map to TRBD1. Germline V gene lookup returns CDR1 MNHEY and CDR2 SMNVEV (reference sequence). This CDR3 contains 18 residues. V dropped 4 bases and J dropped 7; count of bases not matched to a gene: 15.

This clone has a single count. J is TRBJ2-1 and V is TRBV11-2, with D possibly matching TRBD2 (6 bases). The V end lost 5 bases, the J end lost 0 bases, and 11 bases lay between the germline ends. The germline CDR1 and CDR2 sequences are SGHAT and FQNNGV. The CDR3 covers 15 residues. CDR3 loop: CASSTPSASYNEQFF. CDR3 coding DNA: TGTGCCAGCAGCACCCCTAGCGCCTCCTACAATGAGCAGTTCTTC. Full variable domain (missing parts from reference TRBV11-2 and TRBJ2-1): EAGVAQSPRYKIIEKRQSVAFWCNPISGHATLYWYQQILGQGPKLLIQFQNNGVVDDSQLPKDRFSAERLKGVDSTLKIQPAKLEDSAVYLCASSTPSASYNEQFFGPGTRLTVL.

The J gene is TRBJ2-4, the V gene TRBV6-1; D tentatively reads TRBD1 or TRBD2 (5 bases each). Germline CDR1 MNHNS, CDR2 SASEGT. Between the trimmed V and J ends, which lost 6 bases and 6 bases, there was a span of 15 bases. This CDR3 contains 14 residues. CDR3 sequence: CASSGALERNIQYF. The CDR3 DNA sequence: TGTGCCAGCAGCGGGGCATTAGAGAGAAACATTCAGTACTTC.

This clone came up once. This sequence joins TRBV6-5 and TRBJ2-5; 8 bases line up with TRBD1. The CDR3 sequence is 14 residues long. Losses at the gene ends were 8 bases for V and 5 bases for J; bases not matched to a gene: 10. Germline V gene lookup returns CDR1 MNHEY and CDR2 SVGAGI. Here the CDR3 DNA reads TGTGCCAGCCCCAAGGCAGGGGGCCAGGAGACCCAGTACTTC. It codes for CASPKAGGQETQYF.

This sequence joins TRBV6-1 and TRBJ1-5, with D possibly TRBD1 on 6 matching bases. V lost 6 bases and J 3 bases, leaving 12 bases between the germline ends. Germline V gene lookup returns CDR1 MNHNS and CDR2 SASEGT. The CDR3 is 14 amino acids. For the CDR3, the DNA is TGTGCCAGCAGCGAACAGGGTTACAATCAGCCCCAGCATTTT. Translated: CASSEQGYNQPQHF.

The chain uses TRBV7-8 and TRBJ2-7, with D unclear. Germline V gives CDR1 SGHVS, CDR2 FQNEAQ. The CDR3 covers 12 residues. V lost 3 bases and J 6 bases, leaving 9 bases between the germline ends. The CDR3 nucleotides are TGTGCCAGCAGCTTGGACCTGAGCGAGCAGTACTTC. It specifies CASSLDLSEQYF.

The chain couples TRBV5-4 to TRBJ1-1; D is unclear. From germline, CDR1 is SGHNT and CDR2 YYREEE (reference sequence). The CDR3 runs to 15 residues. The ends were cut back, 0 bases at V and 4 bases at J, with 13 bases in the middle. The CDR3 DNA reads as TGTGCCAGCAGCTTGGCAGCCTTTCGGGGCACTGAAGCTTTCTTT. It specifies CASSLAAFRGTEAFF.

The chain recombines TRBV7-9 with TRBJ2-7; 12 bases are a match to TRBD2. Looked up from germline, CDR1 is SEHNR and CDR2 is FQNEAQ (reference sequence). The CDR3 runs 15 residues. V gave up 3 bases and J gave up 4 bases; unmatched junction bases: 4. The CDR3 DNA reads as TGTGCCAGCAGCTTGGGGACTAGCGGGCCATACGAGCAGTACTTC. It yields the protein CASSLGTSGPYEQYF. Variable domain in full (rest from reference TRBV7-9 and TRBJ2-7): DTGVSQNPRHKITKRGQNVTFRCDPISEHNRLYWYRQTLGQGPEFLTYFQNEAQLEKSRLLSDRFSAERPKGSFSTLEIQRTEQGDSAMYLCASSLGTSGPYEQYFGPGTRLTVT.

The chain uses TRBV28 and TRBJ1-4; tentative D call: TRBD1 (5 bases). The CDR3 sequence is 15 residues long. V was cut by 4 bases and J by 8 bases, with 17 bases left in between. The germline V gene has CDR1 MDHEN and CDR2 SYDVKM. The DNA for the CDR3 is TGTGCCAGCAGTTCCCCCAGAGGGGCAGACGAAAAACTGTTTTTT. This encodes CASSSPRGADEKLFF.

The chain employs TRBV19 and TRBJ1-5; weak D call: TRBD1 (5 bases). The CDR3 contains 14 residues. The germline gives CDR1 LNHDA, CDR2 SQIVND (reference sequence). V was pared by 4 bases and J by 3 bases, with 10 bases between. The CDR3 bases are TGTGCCAGTAGTAGTCAGGGTTACAATCAGCCCCAGCATTTT. Protein product: CASSSQGYNQPQHF.

The chain carries TRBV6-5 and TRBJ1-2, with 7 bases lining up with TRBD1. The CDR3 sequence is 13 residues long. V was clipped by 6 bases and J by 2 bases; unmatched bases: 3. Germline loops: CDR1 MNHEY, CDR2 SVGAGI. In nucleotides, the CDR3 is TGTGCCAGCAGGACAGGGATCAACTATGGCTACACCTTC. It yields the protein CASRTGINYGYTF.

The V and J genes are TRBV6-1 and TRBJ1-6; D is ambiguous. The CDR3 loop spans 14 amino acids. Trimming removed 7 bases from V and 9 bases from J, with 16 bases in between. The germline V gene encodes CDR1 MNHNS and CDR2 SASEGT. CDR3 bases: TGTGCCAGCACCGAAGAGGGTCTAGCTTCACCCCTCCACTTT. Protein sequence: CASTEEGLASPLHF.

CDR3 amino acids: CASSALGQGVGANVLTF. DNA of the CDR3: TGTGCCAGCAGCGCTCTGGGACAGGGGGTTGGGGCCAACGTCCTGACTTTC. The V call is TRBV5-4, the J call TRBJ2-6; 11 bases align to TRBD1. The CDR3 contains 17 residues. The germline V gene encodes CDR1 SGHNT and CDR2 YYREEE (reference sequence). Trimming removed 4 bases from V and 3 bases from J; junction bases left unmatched: 6.

The chain combines TRBV15 with TRBJ1-6, with 7 bases lining up with TRBD1. V shed 3 bases and J 10 bases; nucleotides not matched to a gene: 12. Germline V gene data show CDR1 as LNHNV and CDR2 as YYDKDF (reference sequence). This CDR3 has 16 residues. The CDR3 DNA is TGTGCCACCAGCAGTACCGCCGGGACAGAGAGGTCACCCCTCCACTTT. Amino acid sequence: CATSSTAGTERSPLHF.

The chain has TRBV6-1 and TRBJ2-1; 11 bases are a match to TRBD2. V gave up 0 bases and J gave up 7 bases; unmatched junction bases: 14. Germline V gene lookup returns CDR1 MNHNS and CDR2 SASEGT. The CDR3 covers 19 residues. The CDR3 protein is CASSEAIPLLAGVSNEQFF. The CDR3 DNA reads as TGTGCCAGCAGTGAAGCGATCCCTCTACTAGCGGGAGTGTCAAATGAGCAGTTCTTC.

This chain connects TRBV2 to TRBJ2-7; TRBD2 agrees at 7 bases. The J segment lost 3 bases and the V segment lost 6 bases, leaving 8 bases of the junction unmatched. CDR3 length equals 14 residues. The germline gives CDR1 SNHLY, CDR2 FYNNEI. The CDR3, as DNA: TGTGCCAGCAGAGGACTAGACAACCGCTACGAGCAGTACTTC. Residues: CASRGLDNRYEQYF.

This rearrangement joins TRBV4-2 to TRBJ1-2; D is possibly TRBD1 (6 bases). This CDR3 is built from 16 residues. V was pared by 3 bases and J by 4 bases, with 18 bases between. Germline V gene sequence: CDR1 LGHNA, CDR2 YNFKEQ. The CDR3 sequence: CASSQIGTGGVYGYTF. CDR3 bases: TGTGCCAGCAGCCAGATTGGGACGGGGGGCGTCTATGGCTACACCTTC.

The chain recombines TRBV6-5 with TRBJ2-7; TRBD2 aligns across 7 bases. The ends lost 2 bases at V and 5 bases at J; junction bases unmatched: 6. This CDR3 comprises 14 residues. The germline gives CDR1 MNHEY, CDR2 SVGAGI. CDR3 in amino acids: CASSYAGDSNEQYF. The CDR3 nucleotides are TGTGCCAGCAGTTACGCGGGGGATAGCAACGAGCAGTACTTC.

This chain connects TRBV5-4 to TRBJ2-3; 12 nucleotides align to TRBD2. Germline CDR1 SGHNT, CDR2 YYREEE (reference sequence). V trimming: 4 bases; J trimming: 6 bases; junction bases outside the gene matches: 9. This CDR3 is built from 16 residues. The CDR3 DNA follows: TGTGCCAGCAGCCTGACTAGCGGGAGTTTGGTGGATACGCAGTATTTT. This gives the protein CASSLTSGSLVDTQYF.

The J gene is TRBJ1-6, the V gene TRBV5-4; D ambiguous. Per the germline V gene, CDR1 is SGHNT and CDR2 is YYREEE (reference sequence). The CDR3 is 17 amino acids. Deletions cut 0 bases from V and 0 bases from J, with 10 bases between. In DNA, the CDR3 is TGTGCCAGCAGCTTGGCGGGCAGCAGCTCCTATAATTCACCCCTCCACTTT. The encoded protein is CASSLAGSSSYNSPLHF.

As regards this clone: The sample contains more than one DNA sequence encoding this CDR3. The rearrangement joins TRBV5-1 to TRBJ2-2, with D unclear. The CDR3 sequence is 13 residues long. Trimming cost V 4 bases and J 6 bases, with 10 bases left between them. The germline CDR1 and CDR2 sequences are SGHRS and YFSETQ. CDR3 sequence reads: CASSPRGAGELFF. The DNA for the CDR3 is TGCGCCAGCAGCCCCCGCGGTGCCGGGGAGCTGTTTTTT.

This clone was counted once. This chain links TRBV2 with TRBJ2-2; 7 bases fit TRBD1. The CDR3 extends over 13 amino acids. CDR1 is SNHLY, CDR2 FYNNEI, per germline. The ends lost 6 bases at V and 6 bases at J; junction bases unmatched: 4. This CDR3 is CASSLTGAGELFF. CDR3 coding DNA: TGTGCCAGCAGCCTTACAGGGGCCGGGGAGCTGTTTTTT. Full variable domain (remainder filled in from reference TRBV2 and TRBJ2-2): EPEVTQTPSHQVTQMGQEVILRCVPISNHLYFYWYRQILGQKVEFLVSFYNNEISEKSEIFDDQFSVERPDGSNFTLKIRSTKLEDSAMYFCASSLTGAGELFFGEGSRLTVL.